Below are 14 T cell receptor beta chains sequenced from a single sample in a study of control samples from healthy donors and cancer patients (dated by TCRdb to the early 2020s). Libraries were made using the immunoSEQ multiplex PCR assay. TCRdb provides this immuneACCESS table in a form limited to in-frame rearrangements. Some clones are lacking; in checked studies, under half of them reflect an unresolved V gene, and why the rest are absent is not known. For this sample there are about 44,000 clones; about 87% appear just once. 9.5% to 13% of the sample lies in the top ten. What was sequenced was PBMCs. Receptors originate from a woman aged 55-69 years with lung cancer.

This chain connects TRBV4-2 to TRBJ2-3; D is undetermined. CDR1 is LGHNA and CDR2 is YNFKEQ in the germline V gene. The CDR3 spans 16 residues. Between the trimmed V and J ends, which lost 4 bases and 1 base, there was a span of 15 bases. The CDR3 DNA is TGTGCCAGCAGCCCCTCCGGGCCCGTCCGCACAGATACGCAGTATTTT. Its protein product is CASSPSGPVRTDTQYF.

The V call is TRBV27, the J call TRBJ1-2; maybe TRBD1 (5 bases). Germline V gene sequence: CDR1 MNHEY, CDR2 SMNVEV (reference sequence). There are 13 residues in the CDR3. Trimming removed 6 bases at V and 4 bases at J, with 12 bases between. The CDR3 protein is CASSLGAAYGYTF. Written as DNA, the CDR3 is TGTGCCAGCAGCCTAGGGGCTGCCTATGGCTACACCTTC.

This chain uses TRBV2 with TRBJ2-3, with a possible D match to TRBD1 (5 bases). The V end was cut by 6 bases, the J end by 1 base, with 11 bases between. The CDR3 spans 14 residues. From germline, CDR1 is SNHLY and CDR2 FYNNEI. The DNA for the CDR3 is TGTGCCAGCAGGCCGACACAGGGCACAGATACGCAGTATTTT. Translating it yields CASRPTQGTDTQYF.

CDR3 loop: CSASDGFAYEQYF. In nucleotides, the CDR3 is TGCAGTGCTAGTGACGGATTCGCCTACGAGCAGTACTTC. This chain joins TRBV20-1 and TRBJ2-7; D is unclear. Germline V lookup: CDR1 DFQATT, CDR2 SNEGSKA (reference sequence). CDR3 length equals 13 residues. V was clipped by 3 bases and J by 2 bases, with 11 bases between them.

The chain links TRBV10-3 to TRBJ2-1; D not resolved. The CDR3 loop spans 12 amino acids. With 3 bases removed from V and 5 bases from J, the gap between germline ends came to 5 bases. The germline V gene has CDR1 ENHRY and CDR2 SYGVKD. The CDR3 spells CAISERNNEQFF. CDR3 bases: TGTGCCATCAGTGAACGGAACAATGAGCAGTTCTTC.

The genes are TRBV28 and TRBJ1-3; TRBD1 agrees at 7 bases. This CDR3 region has 16 residues. Germline V lookup: CDR1 MDHEN, CDR2 SYDVKM. V lost 6 bases and J lost 1; bases outside the gene matches: 9. This CDR3 is CASSPGTVASGNTIYF. Here the CDR3 DNA reads TGTGCCAGCAGCCCGGGGACAGTAGCTTCTGGAAACACCATATATTTT.

This chain joins TRBV6-1 and TRBJ1-2, with a possible D match to TRBD1 (6 bases). Trimming pared 4 bases from V and 4 bases from J, leaving 19 bases between. The CDR3 has 16 amino acids. Looked up from germline, CDR1 is MNHNS and CDR2 is SASEGT. CDR3 DNA sequence: TGTGCCAGCAGTGGCTGGGCGGGGGGCGCAGGCTATGGCTACACCTTC. Residues: CASSGWAGGAGYGYTF.

The chain couples TRBV7-9 to TRBJ2-3; 11 nucleotides line up with TRBD2. Trimming at V came to 4 bases and at J to 5 bases, leaving 5 bases not matched to a gene. The CDR3 consists of 15 residues. Germline V gene lookup returns CDR1 SEHNR and CDR2 FQNEAQ (reference sequence). CDR3 DNA sequence: TGTGCCAGCAGCTCCCTAGCGGGAGGAGGAGATACGCAGTATTTT. It codes for CASSSLAGGGDTQYF. Full variable domain (remainder filled in from reference TRBV7-9 and TRBJ2-3): DTGVSQNPRHKITKRGQNVTFRCDPISEHNRLYWYRQTLGQGPEFLTYFQNEAQLEKSRLLSDRFSAERPKGSFSTLEIQRTEQGDSAMYLCASSSLAGGGDTQYFGPGTRLTVL.

The rearrangement links TRBV7-9 to TRBJ2-5, with D maybe TRBD1 (6 bases). Germline assignment: CDR1 SEHNR and CDR2 FQNEAQ (reference sequence). The CDR3 covers 15 residues. V lost 5 bases and J lost 2, with 15 bases in between. CDR3 in amino acids: CASSPLRQAQETQYF. CDR3 bases: TGTGCCAGCAGCCCCCTAAGACAGGCACAAGAGACCCAGTACTTC.

This clone has a single count. The chain employs TRBV3-1 (or the pseudogene TRBV3-2) and TRBJ1-5; D not resolved. Germline lookup yields CDR1 LGHDT and CDR2 YNNKEL (reference sequence). The CDR3 runs 16 residues. The V end was cut by 0 bases, the J end by 1 base, with 10 bases between. CDR3 region: CASSQDNGGSNQPQHF. For the CDR3, the DNA is TGTGCCAGCAGCCAAGACAACGGTGGAAGCAATCAGCCCCAGCATTTT.

The chain uses TRBV2 and TRBJ2-5; the match to TRBD2 covers 9 bases. J gave up 2 bases and V 6 bases, and 7 bases lay outside the gene matches. The CDR3 contains 15 residues. Germline V gives CDR1 SNHLY, CDR2 FYNNEI. This CDR3 is CASRALAGGQETQYF. CDR3 coding DNA: TGTGCCAGCAGAGCCCTGGCGGGAGGGCAAGAGACCCAGTACTTC.

The chain combines TRBV21-1 with TRBJ1-1; the DNA was not used to check the table's D call, TRBD1. TRBV21-1 is a recognized pseudogene. This CDR3 is 16 amino acids long. In DNA form, the CDR3 reads TGTGCCAGCAGTAAGATCAGGGTGGCGTTTAACACTGAAGCTTTCTTT. Protein: CASSKIRVAFNTEAFF.

This sequence joins TRBV11-1 and TRBJ1-2; D is ambiguous. Germline CDR1 SGHAT, CDR2 FQDESV (reference sequence). This CDR3 region has 12 residues. Trimming cost V 7 bases and J 8 bases, with 14 bases left between them. The CDR3 region has the DNA TGTGCCAGCAAAAGTCTGATCGGGGGCTACACCTTC. Its protein is CASKSLIGGYTF.

The chain couples TRBV28 to TRBJ1-6; weak D call: TRBD1 (5 bases). CDR1 MDHEN and CDR2 SYDVKM come from the germline V gene. V lost 4 bases and J 10 bases, leaving 14 bases between the germline ends. The CDR3 is 14 residues long. Here the CDR3 reads CASSSGPRRSPLHF. CDR3 bases: TGTGCCAGCAGTTCGGGACCCAGGCGGTCACCCCTCCACTTT.